Presented here are 14 T cell receptor beta chains from one specimen sequenced in a study of naive and memory T cell subsets. The beta constant-region primer was an equimolar mix of two oligonucleotides covering TRBC1 and TRBC2. Ligated cDNA was amplified by four rounds of PCR with nested alpha and beta constant-region primers and SP2. Each CDR3 protein is one row after TCRdb ran MiXCR on the UMI-ligation and nested PCR reads. The table lists approximately 140,000 distinct CDR3 sequences, more than 15% of them singletons. These receptors' targets are unknown. Study-level results: Especially in CD8 cells, naive repertoires contained a few larger clonotypes, possibly CD45RA-re-expressing memory cells.

Sequenced sample: naive CD8+ T cells from blood. These receptor sequences come from a human donor in good health.

This sequence joins TRBV6-6 and TRBJ2-7; possibly TRBD1 or TRBD2 for D (6 bases each). Germline loops: CDR1 MNHNY, CDR2 SVGAGI (reference sequence). The CDR3 covers 15 residues. V lost 7 bases and J 2 bases, leaving 18 bases between the germline ends. CDR3 in amino acids: CASTPTRGRPYEQYF. The CDR3 region has the DNA TGTGCCAGCACTCCTACTCGGGGGCGGCCCTACGAGCAGTACTTC.

The chain joins TRBV15 to TRBJ1-1; D is unresolved. Trimming removed 4 bases from V and 1 base from J, with 7 bases in between. Germline loops: CDR1 LNHNV, CDR2 YYDKDF (reference sequence). The CDR3 has 13 residues. The CDR3 DNA is TGTGCCACCAGCATTAGACGGAACACTGAAGCTTTCTTT. Residues: CATSIRRNTEAFF.

The sample holds a few counts of this clonotype. J is TRBJ2-7 and V is TRBV24-1; D remains unclear. Germline CDR1 and CDR2: KGHDR and SFDVKD. V shed 0 bases and J shed 6 bases, with 8 bases lying between them. The CDR3 extends over 13 amino acids. The CDR3 nucleotides are TGTGCCACCAGTGATTTGTTTTCGGGCGAGCAGTACTTC. It translates to CATSDLFSGEQYF.

There are a few counts of this clonotype. In DNA form, the CDR3 reads TGTGCCAGCAGTTCAACGGATTTCACAGATACGCAGTATTTT. This gives the protein CASSSTDFTDTQYF. This chain joins TRBV6-2 or TRBV6-3 and TRBJ2-3; no reliable D call. CDR3 length: 14 amino acids. Germline CDR1 is MNHEY and CDR2 is SVGEGT. The V end lost 4 bases, the J end lost 2 bases, and 10 bases lay between the germline ends.

This rearrangement joins TRBV5-1 to TRBJ2-7, with a possible D match to TRBD2 (5 bases). Germline V lookup: CDR1 SGHRS, CDR2 YFSETQ. Trimming removed 3 bases from V and 3 bases from J, with 16 bases in between. CDR3 size: 15 residues. CDR3 in amino acids: CASSWEGSAFYEQYF. The CDR3 bases are TGCGCCAGCAGCTGGGAAGGTAGCGCCTTCTACGAGCAGTACTTC.

The chain has TRBV6-2 or TRBV6-3 and TRBJ1-1; no clear D. This CDR3 has 16 amino acids. Germline-derived CDR1 and CDR2 are MNHEY and SVGEGT. Trimming shortened V by 5 bases and J by 1 base, and 17 bases separated the two germline ends. This CDR3 is CASSAQGFRWNTEAFF. CDR3 DNA sequence: TGTGCCAGCAGTGCTCAAGGGTTTCGTTGGAACACTGAAGCTTTCTTT.

This clonotype was seen a few times. J is TRBJ1-5 and V is TRBV6-2 or TRBV6-3; the D is unclear. The CDR3 contains 18 residues. Germline-derived CDR1 and CDR2 are MNHEY and SVGEGT. The V end lost 3 bases, the J end lost 0 bases, and 18 bases lay between the germline ends. The CDR3 sequence: CASSYDPWQTNSNQPQHF. In DNA form, the CDR3 reads TGTGCCAGCAGTTATGACCCCTGGCAGACCAATAGCAATCAGCCCCAGCATTTT.

The V gene is TRBV7-9, the J gene TRBJ2-5; 9 bases match TRBD2. The germline V gene has CDR1 SEHNR and CDR2 FQNEAQ (reference sequence). Trimming at V came to 4 bases and at J to 3 bases, leaving 6 bases not matched to a gene. The CDR3 totals 15 residues. CDR3 loop: CASSSYRLAEETQYF. The CDR3 nucleotides read TGTGCCAGCAGCTCCTACCGACTAGCGGAAGAGACCCAGTACTTC.

This clonotype was detected a few times. The chain joins TRBV12-3 or TRBV12-4 to TRBJ2-5; D is unclear. This CDR3 spans 12 amino acids. Trimming took 7 bases from V and 5 from J, leaving 11 bases between them. CDR3 loop: CASTQSLETQYF. CDR3 nucleotide sequence: TGTGCCAGCACCCAATCGCTGGAGACCCAGTACTTC.

V and J are TRBV12-3 or TRBV12-4 and TRBJ2-1; 13 positions agree with TRBD2. The CDR3 length is 15 residues. J gave up 8 bases and V 6 bases, and 7 bases lay outside the gene matches. Written as DNA, the CDR3 is TGTGCCAGCAGCTTACCGGGACTAGCGGGACATGAGCAGTTCTTC. Translation gives CASSLPGLAGHEQFF.

There are a few counts of this clonotype. This chain connects TRBV9 to TRBJ1-5; weak D call: TRBD1 (6 bases). The germline V gene has CDR1 SGDLS and CDR2 YYNGEE. The CDR3 has 15 amino acids. Trimming took off 0 bases at V and 3 bases at J, with 10 bases between the two ends. The CDR3 protein is CASSVGGGHNQPQHF. The DNA of the CDR3 is TGTGCCAGCAGCGTAGGAGGGGGGCACAATCAGCCCCAGCATTTT. The whole variable domain, filled in from reference TRBV9 and TRBJ1-5, reads DSGVTQTPKHLITATGQRVTLRCSPRSGDLSVYWYQQSLDQGLQFLIQYYNGEERAKGNILERFSAQQFPDLHSELNLSSLELGDSALYFCASSVGGGHNQPQHFGDGTRLSIL.

The chain is built from TRBV28 and TRBJ2-7; maybe TRBD2 (6 bases). This CDR3 contains 17 residues. V gave up 8 bases and J gave up 4 bases, with 27 bases separating them. Germline values: CDR1 MDHEN, CDR2 SYDVKM. CDR3 protein: CASSESITGVIWYEQYF. Here the CDR3 DNA reads TGTGCCAGCTCTGAGTCGATTACGGGGGTAATTTGGTACGAGCAGTACTTC. The whole variable domain, remainder taken from reference TRBV28 and TRBJ2-7, is DVKVTQSSRYLVKRTGEKVFLECVQDMDHENMFWYRQDPGLGLRLIYFSYDVKMKEKGDIPEGYSVSREKKERFSLILESASTNQTSMYLCASSESITGVIWYEQYFGPGTRLTVT.

The table lists this clonotype with a few counts. The chain has TRBV28 and TRBJ2-7, with 7 bases aligning to TRBD1. This CDR3 has 17 residues. Germline CDR1 and CDR2: MDHEN and SYDVKM. The J segment lost 2 bases and the V segment lost 4 bases, leaving 14 bases of the junction unmatched. The CDR3 nucleotides are TGTGCCAGCAGTTCCACGGGCAGACAGGGCCCGGCCTACGAGCAGTACTTC. Its translation is CASSSTGRQGPAYEQYF. Complete variable domain (other parts from reference TRBV28 and TRBJ2-7): DVKVTQSSRYLVKRTGEKVFLECVQDMDHENMFWYRQDPGLGLRLIYFSYDVKMKEKGDIPEGYSVSREKKERFSLILESASTNQTSMYLCASSSTGRQGPAYEQYFGPGTRLTVT.

This clonotype was recorded a few times. The chain combines TRBV28 with TRBJ2-7; a possible D gene is TRBD1 (7 bases). CDR1 is MDHEN, CDR2 SYDVKM, per germline. V was cut by 6 bases and J by 0 bases, with 12 bases left in between. This CDR3 is 14 amino acids long. In DNA form, the CDR3 reads TGTGCCAGCAGCGGGGGACAGTTCTCCTACGAGCAGTACTTC. This gives the protein CASSGGQFSYEQYF.